The present T cell receptor beta chain was sequenced within a study of cytomegalovirus exposure and HLA in healthy donors. Findings and caveats of the study: Earlier results showed most TCR beta V segments being productive about 87% or about 30% of the time. In a later analysis, across HLA loci, associated TCR counts were highest for DRB1, lowest for HLA-C.

Regarding this clone: Its antigen is currently unknown.

With 60 Vbeta and 13 Jbeta primers, the PCR was carried out. Data came from immunoSEQ multiplex PCR; TCRdb stores just in-frame clones and leaves some out. The sample lists approximately 97,000 clones; about 60% were seen once. The receptor comes from a human donor in good health. The specimen was PBMCs.

The CDR3 region has the DNA TGTGCCAGCAGGGAATTGACAGGGACCACAGATACGCAGTATTTT. Translated, it gives CASRELTGTTDTQYF. This sequence joins TRBV7-9 and TRBJ2-3, with 7 bases matching TRBD1. The length of the CDR3 is 15 residues. With 6 bases clipped from V and 2 bases from J, the junction kept 8 bases outside the gene matches. In germline, CDR1 is SEHNR, CDR2 FQNEAQ (reference sequence).